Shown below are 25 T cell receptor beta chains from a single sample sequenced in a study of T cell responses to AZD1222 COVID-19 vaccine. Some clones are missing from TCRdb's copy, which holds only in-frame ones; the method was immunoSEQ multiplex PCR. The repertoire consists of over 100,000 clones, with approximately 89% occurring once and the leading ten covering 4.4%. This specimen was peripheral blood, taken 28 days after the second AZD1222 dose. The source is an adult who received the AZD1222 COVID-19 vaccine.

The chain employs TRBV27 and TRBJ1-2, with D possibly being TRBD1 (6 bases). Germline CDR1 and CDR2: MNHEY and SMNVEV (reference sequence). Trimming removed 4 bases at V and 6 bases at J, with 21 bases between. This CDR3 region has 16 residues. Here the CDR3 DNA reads TGTGCCAGCAGTTCCCGACAGGCGAGTAATCAAAATGGCTACACCTTC. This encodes CASSSRQASNQNGYTF.

The CDR3 loop reads CASSPTSGGAPGEQYF. CDR3 nucleotides: TGTGCCAGCAGCCCGACTAGCGGGGGGGCTCCAGGCGAGCAGTACTTC. The V gene is TRBV4-2, the J gene TRBJ2-7; 14 bases are shared with TRBD2. The CDR3 is 16 residues long. Germline CDR1 is LGHNA and CDR2 is YNFKEQ. V shed 4 bases, J shed 6 bases, and the junction held 8 bases outside the gene matches.

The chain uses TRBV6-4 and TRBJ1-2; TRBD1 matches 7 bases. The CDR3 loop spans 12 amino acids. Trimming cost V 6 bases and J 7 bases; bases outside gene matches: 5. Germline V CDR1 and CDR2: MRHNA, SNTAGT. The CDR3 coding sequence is TGTGCCAGCAGGAGGACAGGTGGTGGCTACACCTTC. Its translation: CASRRTGGGYTF.

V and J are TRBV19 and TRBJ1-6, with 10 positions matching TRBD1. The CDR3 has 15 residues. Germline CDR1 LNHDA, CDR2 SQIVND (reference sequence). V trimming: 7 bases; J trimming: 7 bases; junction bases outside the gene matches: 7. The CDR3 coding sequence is TGTGCCAGTACCCGCCGGGACAGGGGAAATTCACCCCTCCACTTT. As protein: CASTRRDRGNSPLHF.

The CDR3 nucleotides are TGTGCCAGCAGTGAAGCGGGCAGGGGACTTTACCAAGAGACCCAGTACTTC. This gives the protein CASSEAGRGLYQETQYF. J is TRBJ2-5 and V is TRBV6-1, with D perhaps TRBD1 or TRBD2 (6 bases each). The V and J ends lost 0 bases and 0 bases respectively, with 14 bases between them. The CDR3 consists of 17 residues. Germline V gene data show CDR1 as MNHNS and CDR2 as SASEGT.

CDR3 coding DNA: TGTGCCAGCAGCCTCCGGGACAGGGGGCTGAACACTGAAGCTTTCTTT. Residues: CASSLRDRGLNTEAFF. The gene calls are TRBV3-1 (or the pseudogene TRBV3-2) and TRBJ1-1; 12 bases are a match to TRBD1. Looked up from germline, CDR1 is LGHDT and CDR2 is YNNKEL (reference sequence). The CDR3 consists of 16 residues. V shed 4 bases and J 0 bases; nucleotides not matched to a gene: 3.

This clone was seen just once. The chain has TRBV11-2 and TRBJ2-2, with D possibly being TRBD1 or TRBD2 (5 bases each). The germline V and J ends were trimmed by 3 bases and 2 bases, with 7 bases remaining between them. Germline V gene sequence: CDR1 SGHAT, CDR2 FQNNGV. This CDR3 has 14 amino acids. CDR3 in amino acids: CASSFGDNTGELFF. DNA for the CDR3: TGTGCCAGCAGCTTCGGGGACAACACCGGGGAGCTGTTTTTT.

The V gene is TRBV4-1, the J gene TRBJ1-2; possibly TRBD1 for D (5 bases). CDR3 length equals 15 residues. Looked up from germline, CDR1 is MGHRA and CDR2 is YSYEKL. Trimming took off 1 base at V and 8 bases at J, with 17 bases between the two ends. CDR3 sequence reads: CASSQGGVILQGYTF. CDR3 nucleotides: TGCGCCAGCAGCCAAGGGGGGGTAATACTCCAAGGCTACACCTTC.

The CDR3: CASSKGGQVGDGGELFF. CDR3 nucleotide sequence: TGTGCCAGCAGCAAAGGAGGACAGGTGGGGGACGGAGGGGAGCTGTTTTTT. The rearrangement joins TRBV21-1 to TRBJ2-2; TRBD1 is taken as the D call from the table, unchecked against the DNA. TRBV21-1 is given as a pseudogene. The CDR3 covers 17 residues.

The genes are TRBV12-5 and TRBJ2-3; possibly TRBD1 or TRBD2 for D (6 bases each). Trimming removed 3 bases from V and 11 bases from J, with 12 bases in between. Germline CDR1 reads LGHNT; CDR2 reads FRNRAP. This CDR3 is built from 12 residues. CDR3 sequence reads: CASGFGGRGQYF. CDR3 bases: TGTGCTAGTGGTTTTGGGGGGCGCGGGCAGTATTTT. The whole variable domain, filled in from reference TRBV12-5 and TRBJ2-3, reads DARVTQTPRHKVTEMGQEVTMRCQPILGHNTVFWYRQTMMQGLELLAYFRNRAPLDDSGMPKDRFSAEMPDATLATLKIQPSEPRDSAVYFCASGFGGRGQYFGPGTRLTVL.

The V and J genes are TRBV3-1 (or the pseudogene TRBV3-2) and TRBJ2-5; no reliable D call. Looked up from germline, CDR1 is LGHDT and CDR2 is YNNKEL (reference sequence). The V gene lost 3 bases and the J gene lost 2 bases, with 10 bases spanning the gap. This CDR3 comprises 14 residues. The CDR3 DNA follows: TGTGCCAGCAGCCAGGAAGGCAGACAAGAGACCCAGTACTTC. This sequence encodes CASSQEGRQETQYF.

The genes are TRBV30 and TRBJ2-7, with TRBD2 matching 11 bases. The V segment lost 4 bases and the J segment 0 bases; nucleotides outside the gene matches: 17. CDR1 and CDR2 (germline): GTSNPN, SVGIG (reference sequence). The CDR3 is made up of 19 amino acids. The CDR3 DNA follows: TGTGCCTGGATAAATAGCGGGGGGGGCCATATAGAAACCTCCTACGAGCAGTACTTC. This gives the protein CAWINSGGGHIETSYEQYF.

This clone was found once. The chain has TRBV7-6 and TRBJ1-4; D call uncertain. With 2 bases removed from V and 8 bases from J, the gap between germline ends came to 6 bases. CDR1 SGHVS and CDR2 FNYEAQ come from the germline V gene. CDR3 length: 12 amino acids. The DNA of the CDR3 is TGTGCCAGCAGCTTATGGGCCGAAAAACTGTTTTTT. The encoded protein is CASSLWAEKLFF.

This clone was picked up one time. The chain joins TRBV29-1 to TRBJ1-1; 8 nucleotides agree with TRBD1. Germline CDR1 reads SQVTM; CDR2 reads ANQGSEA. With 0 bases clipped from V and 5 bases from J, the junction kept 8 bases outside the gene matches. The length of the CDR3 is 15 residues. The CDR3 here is CSVEESQGAGTEAFF. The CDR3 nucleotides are TGCAGCGTTGAAGAGAGTCAGGGGGCCGGGACTGAAGCTTTCTTT. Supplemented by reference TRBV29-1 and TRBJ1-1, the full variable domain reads SAVISQKPSRDICQRGTSLTIQCQVDSQVTMMFWYRQQPGQSLTLIATANQGSEATYESGFVIDKFPISRPNLTFSTLTVSNMSPEDSSIYLCSVEESQGAGTEAFFGQGTRLTVV.

CDR3 sequence reads: CASSYLDSKSYEQYF. The CDR3 nucleotides are TGTGCCAGCAGTTATCTCGACTCCAAATCCTACGAGCAGTACTTC. The chain is built from TRBV6-5 and TRBJ2-7, with D uncertain. The V and J ends lost 3 bases and 1 base respectively, with 13 bases between them. The CDR3 is made up of 15 amino acids. Germline lookup yields CDR1 MNHEY and CDR2 SVGAGI.

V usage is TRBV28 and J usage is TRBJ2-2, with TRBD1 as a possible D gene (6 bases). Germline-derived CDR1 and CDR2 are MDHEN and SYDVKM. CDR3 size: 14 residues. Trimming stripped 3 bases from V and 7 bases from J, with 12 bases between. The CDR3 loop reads CASSFGQPSGELFF. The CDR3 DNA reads TGTGCCAGCAGTTTCGGACAGCCGAGCGGGGAGCTGTTTTTT. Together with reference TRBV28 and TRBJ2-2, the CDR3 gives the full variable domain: DVKVTQSSRYLVKRTGEKVFLECVQDMDHENMFWYRQDPGLGLRLIYFSYDVKMKEKGDIPEGYSVSREKKERFSLILESASTNQTSMYLCASSFGQPSGELFFGEGSRLTVL.

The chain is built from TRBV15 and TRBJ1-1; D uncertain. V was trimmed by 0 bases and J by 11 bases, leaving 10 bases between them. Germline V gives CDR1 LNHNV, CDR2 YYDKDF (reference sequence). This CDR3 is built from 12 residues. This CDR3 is CATSRETGWAFF. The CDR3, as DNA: TGTGCCACCAGCAGAGAGACTGGGTGGGCTTTCTTT.

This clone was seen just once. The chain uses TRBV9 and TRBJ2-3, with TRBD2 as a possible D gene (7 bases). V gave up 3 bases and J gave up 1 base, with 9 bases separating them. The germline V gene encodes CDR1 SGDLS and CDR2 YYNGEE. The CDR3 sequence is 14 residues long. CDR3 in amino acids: CASSAGGGTDTQYF. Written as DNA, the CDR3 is TGTGCCAGCAGCGCGGGGGGCGGCACAGATACGCAGTATTTT.

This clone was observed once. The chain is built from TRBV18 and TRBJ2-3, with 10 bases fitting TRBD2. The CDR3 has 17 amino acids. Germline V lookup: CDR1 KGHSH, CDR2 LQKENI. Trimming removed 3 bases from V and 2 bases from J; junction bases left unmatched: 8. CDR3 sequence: CASSPPLLAGYTDTQYF. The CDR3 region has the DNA TGTGCCAGCTCACCGCCGCTACTAGCGGGATACACAGATACGCAGTATTTT.

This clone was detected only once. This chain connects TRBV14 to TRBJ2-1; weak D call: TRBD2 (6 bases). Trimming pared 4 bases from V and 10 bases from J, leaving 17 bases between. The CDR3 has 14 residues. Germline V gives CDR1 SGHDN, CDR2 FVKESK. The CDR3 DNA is TGTGCCAGCAGCCTTAAGGCGGGGCAAGTAGAGCAGTTCTTC. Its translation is CASSLKAGQVEQFF. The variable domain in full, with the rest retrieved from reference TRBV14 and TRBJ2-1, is EAGVTQFPSHSVIEKGQTVTLRCDPISGHDNLYWYRRVMGKEIKFLLHFVKESKQDESGMPNNRFLAERTGGTYSTLKVQPAELEDSGVYFCASSLKAGQVEQFFGPGTRLTVL.

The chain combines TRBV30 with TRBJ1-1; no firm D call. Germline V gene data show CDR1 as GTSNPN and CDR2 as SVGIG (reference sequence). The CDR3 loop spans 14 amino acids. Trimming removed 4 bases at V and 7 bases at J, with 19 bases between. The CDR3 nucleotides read TGTGCCTGGACCCTACTCCCAGAATCTTATGAAGCTTTCTTT. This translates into CAWTLLPESYEAFF.

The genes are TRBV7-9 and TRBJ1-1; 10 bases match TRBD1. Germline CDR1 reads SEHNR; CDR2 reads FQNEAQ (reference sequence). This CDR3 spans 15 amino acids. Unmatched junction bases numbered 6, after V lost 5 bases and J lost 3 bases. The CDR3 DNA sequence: TGTGCCAGCAGCCGACCGGGACAGGGGTACACTGAAGCTTTCTTT. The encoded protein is CASSRPGQGYTEAFF. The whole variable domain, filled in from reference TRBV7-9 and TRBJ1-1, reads DTGVSQNPRHKITKRGQNVTFRCDPISEHNRLYWYRQTLGQGPEFLTYFQNEAQLEKSRLLSDRFSAERPKGSFSTLEIQRTEQGDSAMYLCASSRPGQGYTEAFFGQGTRLTVV.

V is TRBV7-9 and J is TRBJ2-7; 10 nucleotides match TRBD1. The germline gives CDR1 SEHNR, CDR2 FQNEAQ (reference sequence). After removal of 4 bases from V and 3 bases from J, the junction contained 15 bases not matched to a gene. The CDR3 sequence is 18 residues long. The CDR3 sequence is CASSYPRTPRDRGYEQYF. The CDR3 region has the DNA TGTGCCAGCAGCTATCCGCGTACCCCGCGGGACAGGGGCTACGAGCAGTACTTC.

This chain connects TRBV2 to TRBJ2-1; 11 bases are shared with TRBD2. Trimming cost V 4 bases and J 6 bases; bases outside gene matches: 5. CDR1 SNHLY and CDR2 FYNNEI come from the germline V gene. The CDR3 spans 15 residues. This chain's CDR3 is CASSGIAGGLNEQFF. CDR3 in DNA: TGTGCCAGCAGTGGAATAGCGGGGGGGCTCAATGAGCAGTTCTTC. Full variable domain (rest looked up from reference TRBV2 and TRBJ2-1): EPEVTQTPSHQVTQMGQEVILRCVPISNHLYFYWYRQILGQKVEFLVSFYNNEISEKSEIFDDQFSVERPDGSNFTLKIRSTKLEDSAMYFCASSGIAGGLNEQFFGPGTRLTVL.

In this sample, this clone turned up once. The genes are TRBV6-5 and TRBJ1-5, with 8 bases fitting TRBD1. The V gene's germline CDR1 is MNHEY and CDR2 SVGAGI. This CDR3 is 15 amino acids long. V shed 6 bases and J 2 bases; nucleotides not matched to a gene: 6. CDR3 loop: CASRAGQARNQPQHF. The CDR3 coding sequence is TGTGCCAGCAGGGCGGGACAGGCCCGCAATCAGCCCCAGCATTTT.